This TCR beta chain was profiled in a study of blood T cell repertoires in COVID-19. Study information: Nucleic acid was either cDNA or gDNA, and it came from T cells, B-cell-depleted T cells, or PBMCs.

Assay: immunoSEQ multiplex PCR; the TCRdb copy retains only in-frame clones and omits some. The sample records about 250,000 clones, more than 75% being singletons. CDR3 length equals 15 residues. Trimming removed 3 bases at V and 2 bases at J, with 12 bases between. The germline CDR1 and CDR2 sequences are SGHTA and FQGNSA. J is TRBJ2-3 and V is TRBV7-2, with D possibly being TRBD2 (7 bases). Sequenced: peripheral blood. The origin of this receptor is a woman in her thirties or forties who had recovered from COVID-19. The CDR3 DNA sequence: TGTGCCAGCAGCTTGGTGCGGGGGCCCACAGATACGCAGTATTTT. Protein: CASSLVRGPTDTQYF.